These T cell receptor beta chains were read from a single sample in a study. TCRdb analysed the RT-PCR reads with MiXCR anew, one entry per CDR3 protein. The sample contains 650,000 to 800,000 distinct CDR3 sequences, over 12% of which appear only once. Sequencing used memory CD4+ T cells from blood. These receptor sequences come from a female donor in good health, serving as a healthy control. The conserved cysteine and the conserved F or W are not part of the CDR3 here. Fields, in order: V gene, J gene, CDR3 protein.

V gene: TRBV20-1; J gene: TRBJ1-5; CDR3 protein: SARTDRVQPQH
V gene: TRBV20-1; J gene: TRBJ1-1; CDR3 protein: SAPGLPGGNTEAF
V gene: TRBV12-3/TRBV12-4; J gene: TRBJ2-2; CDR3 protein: ASPTGTHTGELF
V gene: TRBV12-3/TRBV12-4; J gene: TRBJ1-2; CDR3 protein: ASSPEGELYGYT
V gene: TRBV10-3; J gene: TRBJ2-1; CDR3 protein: AISAPGSSYNEQF
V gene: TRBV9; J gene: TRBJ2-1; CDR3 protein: ASSVVAPALYNEQF
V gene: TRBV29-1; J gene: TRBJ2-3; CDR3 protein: SSLGSGRNTDTQY
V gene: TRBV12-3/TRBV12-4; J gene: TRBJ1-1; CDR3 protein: ASRRDFGVDTEAF
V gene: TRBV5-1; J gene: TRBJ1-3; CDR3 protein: ASSLGRPSGNTIY
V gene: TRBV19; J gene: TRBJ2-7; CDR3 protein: ASSIRMGLSYEQY
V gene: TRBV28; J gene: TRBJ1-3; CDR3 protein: ASSLRTYNSGNTIY
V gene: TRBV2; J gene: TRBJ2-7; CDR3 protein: ASSAGQGMREQY
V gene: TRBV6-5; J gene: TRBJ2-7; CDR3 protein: ASSAGDRTYEQY
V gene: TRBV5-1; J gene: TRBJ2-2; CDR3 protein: ASSLSGRDTGELF
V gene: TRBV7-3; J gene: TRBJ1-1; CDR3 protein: ASSLLGEGYTEAF
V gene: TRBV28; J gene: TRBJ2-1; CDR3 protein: ASSDSLGGGDEQF
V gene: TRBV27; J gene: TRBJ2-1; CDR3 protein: ASSSLYNEQF
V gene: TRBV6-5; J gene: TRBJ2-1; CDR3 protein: ASSSAPGTSGTTDLNEQF
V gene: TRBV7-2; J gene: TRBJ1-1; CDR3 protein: ASSPWGQGRTEAF
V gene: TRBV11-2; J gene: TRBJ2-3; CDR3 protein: ASSFGTAGTDTQY
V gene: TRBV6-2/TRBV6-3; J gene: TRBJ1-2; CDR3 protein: ASSSRDNYGYT
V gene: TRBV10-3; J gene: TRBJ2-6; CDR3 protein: AISAQGFNPGANVLT
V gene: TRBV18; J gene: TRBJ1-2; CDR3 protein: ASSLSRGDGYT
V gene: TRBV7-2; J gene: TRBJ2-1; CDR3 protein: ASSLAVWGTSYNEQF
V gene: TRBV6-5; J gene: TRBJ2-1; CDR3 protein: ASRRGSNEQF
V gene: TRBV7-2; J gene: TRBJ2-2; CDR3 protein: ASSFGRANTGELF
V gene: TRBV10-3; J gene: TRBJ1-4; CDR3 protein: AITGNTNEKLF
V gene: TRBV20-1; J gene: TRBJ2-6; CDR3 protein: SSARGGSGANVLT
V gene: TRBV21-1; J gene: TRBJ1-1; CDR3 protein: ASSKDRPGHMNTEAF
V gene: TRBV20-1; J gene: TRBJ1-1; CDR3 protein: SASNPATGNTEAF
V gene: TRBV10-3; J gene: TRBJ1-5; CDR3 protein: AISESWPSRGQPQH
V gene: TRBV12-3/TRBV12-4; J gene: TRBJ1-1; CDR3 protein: ASSHTDRQAF
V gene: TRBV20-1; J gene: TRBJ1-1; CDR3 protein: SALIGGAGAEAF
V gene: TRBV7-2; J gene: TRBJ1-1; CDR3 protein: ASSLDRGGSEAF
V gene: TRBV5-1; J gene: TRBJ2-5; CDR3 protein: ASSLAPTGAEETQY
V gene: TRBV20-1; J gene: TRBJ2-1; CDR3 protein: SAVTGTSGSPQF
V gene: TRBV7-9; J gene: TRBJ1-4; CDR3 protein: ASSLRVDGEKLF
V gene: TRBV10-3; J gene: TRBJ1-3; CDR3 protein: AIKRDSGNTIY
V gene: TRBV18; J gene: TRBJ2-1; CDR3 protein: ASSPPRDFPVF
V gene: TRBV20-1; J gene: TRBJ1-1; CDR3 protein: SALRTGVNTEAF
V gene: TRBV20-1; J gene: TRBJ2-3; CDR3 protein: SGTPHTGLDTQY
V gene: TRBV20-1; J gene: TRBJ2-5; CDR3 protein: SAPSSPKETQY